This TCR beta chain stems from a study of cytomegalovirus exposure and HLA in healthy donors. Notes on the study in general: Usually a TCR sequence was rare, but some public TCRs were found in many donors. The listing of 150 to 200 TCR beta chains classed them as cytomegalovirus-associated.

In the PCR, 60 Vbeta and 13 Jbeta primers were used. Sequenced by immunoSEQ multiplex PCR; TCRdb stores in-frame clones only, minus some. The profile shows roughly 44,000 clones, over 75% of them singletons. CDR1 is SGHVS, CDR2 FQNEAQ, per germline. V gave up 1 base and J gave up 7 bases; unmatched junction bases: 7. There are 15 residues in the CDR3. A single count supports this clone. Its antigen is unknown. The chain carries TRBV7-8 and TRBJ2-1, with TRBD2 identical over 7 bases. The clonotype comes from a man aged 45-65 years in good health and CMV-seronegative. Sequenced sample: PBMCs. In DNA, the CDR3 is TGTGCCAGCAGCTTAGGGGGGAATAGCGGGAATGAGCAGTTCTTC. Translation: CASSLGGNSGNEQFF.